A selection of T cell receptor beta chains follows, all from one sample in a study of T cell responses to AZD1222 COVID-19 vaccine. This table comes from immunoSEQ multiplex PCR, and its TCRdb copy is limited to in-frame clones, with some not included. This sample has 160,000 or so clones; 90% to 95% occur once, and the top ten carry less than 3%. This specimen consisted of peripheral blood, obtained on day 0 of AZD1222 vaccination. The receptors were gathered from an adult in good health. The CDR3 runs from the conserved cysteine through the conserved F or W. A D gene is named only where the DNA matches it firmly. Not every row has a clone size; where given, it reads once, few, many or a size class.

V,J,size,length,D,CDR3,DNA
TRBV19,TRBJ1-4,once,13,.,CAVWAGPTEKLFF,TGTGCCGTCTGGGCAGGACCTACGGAAAAACTGTTTTTT
TRBV20-1,TRBJ2-5,.,14,.,CSASGTSIQETQYF,TGCAGTGCTAGTGGGACAAGTATTCAAGAGACCCAGTACTTC
TRBV19,TRBJ2-2,.,19,TRBD2,CASSQLAGGAPGDTGELFF,TGTGCCAGTAGTCAACTAGCGGGAGGTGCCCCGGGGGACACCGGGGAGCTGTTTTTT
TRBV7-9,TRBJ2-3,.,17,TRBD2,CASSFSLAGARGDTQYF,TGTGCCAGCAGCTTTTCACTAGCGGGAGCCCGGGGAGATACGCAGTATTTT
TRBV6-1,TRBJ1-1,.,12,.,CASSEAVTEAFF,TGTGCCAGCAGTGAAGCTGTCACTGAAGCTTTCTTT
TRBV2,TRBJ2-4,.,15,TRBD1,CASSRDSSSKNIQYF,TGTGCCAGCAGCCGGGACAGTTCCTCCAAAAACATTCAGTACTTC
TRBV4-1,TRBJ1-2,.,15,.,CASSQGEGVHYGYTF,TGCGCCAGCAGCCAAGGGGAAGGGGTACACTATGGCTACACCTTC
TRBV12-5,TRBJ1-4,.,16,.,CASGLVLGQPNEKLFF,TGTGCTAGTGGTTTGGTGTTGGGCCAGCCTAATGAAAAACTGTTTTTT
TRBV30,TRBJ2-2,.,14,.,CAWSPSFGAGELFF,TGTGCCTGGAGTCCCTCATTCGGGGCCGGGGAGCTGTTTTTT
TRBV5-1,TRBJ2-1,.,14,.,CASSLSGVGGEQFF,TGCGCCAGCAGCTTGTCGGGAGTGGGTGGTGAGCAGTTCTTC
TRBV25-1,TRBJ1-2,.,14,TRBD1,CASADAGQPYGYTF,TGTGCCAGCGCCGACGCGGGACAGCCCTATGGCTACACCTTC
TRBV23-1,TRBJ2-3,.,17,TRBD2,CASSQSYWREGTDTQYF,TGCGCCAGCAGTCAATCGTATTGGCGGGAGGGCACAGATACGCAGTATTTT
TRBV19,TRBJ2-2,once,15,TRBD2,CASSKTSGLTGELFF,TGTGCCAGTAGTAAGACTAGCGGTCTCACCGGGGAGCTGTTTTTT
TRBV30,TRBJ1-2,.,12,.,CAWSGGDYGYTF,TGTGCCTGGAGTGGGGGGGACTATGGCTACACCTTC
TRBV6-1,TRBJ1-3,.,16,.,CASSDLGPLSGNTIYF,TGTGCCAGCAGTGACCTTGGACCGTTATCTGGAAACACCATATATTTT
TRBV5-4,TRBJ2-2,.,16,TRBD2,CASSQVGGGLPGELFF,TGTGCCAGCAGCCAAGTGGGGGGAGGGCTTCCCGGGGAGCTGTTTTTT
TRBV19,TRBJ2-7,.,14,TRBD2,CASSTSGSSYEQYF,TGTGCCAGTAGTACTAGCGGGAGCTCCTACGAGCAGTACTTC
TRBV7-2,TRBJ2-1,.,13,.,CASSSGSYNEQFF,TGTGCCAGCAGCTCAGGGAGCTACAATGAGCAGTTCTTC
TRBV19,TRBJ2-5,.,10,.,CARRPGLYNF,TGTGCCAGGAGACCGGGACTTTACAACTTC
TRBV5-8,TRBJ1-5,.,16,.,CASSLGPGKGNQPQHF,TGTGCCAGCAGCTTAGGTCCGGGGAAGGGCAATCAGCCCCAGCATTTT
TRBV5-1,TRBJ2-7,.,14,.,CASSWLSGAYEQYF,TGCGCCAGCAGCTGGTTGAGCGGTGCCTACGAGCAGTACTTC
TRBV7-9,TRBJ2-1,.,15,TRBD1,CASSFSPRTGAKQFF,TGTGCCAGCAGCTTTTCCCCGCGGACAGGGGCTAAGCAGTTCTTC
TRBV2,TRBJ2-2,.,15,TRBD1,CASSGPGQGAGELFF,TGTGCCAGCAGTGGCCCGGGACAGGGGGCCGGGGAGCTGTTTTTT
TRBV27,TRBJ1-2,.,16,TRBD1,CASSSDRGPTNYGYTF,TGTGCCAGCAGTTCGGACAGGGGCCCTACTAACTATGGCTACACCTTC
TRBV27,TRBJ2-5,once,14,TRBD1,CASSSHRGSGTQYF,TGTGCCAGCAGTTCGCACAGGGGATCCGGGACCCAGTACTTC
TRBV10-3,TRBJ1-3,.,15,.,CAISVDSSSGNTIYF,TGTGCCATCAGTGTTGACAGTAGCTCTGGAAACACCATATATTTT
TRBV7-9,TRBJ1-4,.,13,.,CASSRGSNEKLFF,TGTGCCAGCAGTAGGGGGTCTAATGAAAAACTGTTTTTT
TRBV29-1,TRBJ2-7,.,12,.,CSAQESGGEQYF,TGCAGCGCCCAGGAAAGCGGAGGAGAGCAGTACTTC
TRBV30,TRBJ1-2,once,15,.,CAWSPGGGARYGYTF,TGTGCCTGGAGTCCGGGTGGAGGGGCGCGCTATGGCTACACCTTC
TRBV2,TRBJ1-1,.,15,.,CASSERAGVGTEAFF,TGTGCCAGCAGTGAGAGGGCGGGGGTCGGCACTGAAGCTTTCTTT
TRBV30,TRBJ1-5,.,13,.,CAWNLGSYQPQHF,TGTGCCTGGAACTTGGGCAGTTATCAGCCCCAGCATTTT
TRBV14,TRBJ2-7,.,16,TRBD1,CASSQDRGQGAYEQYF,TGTGCCAGCAGCCAAGATAGAGGACAGGGGGCTTACGAGCAGTACTTC
TRBV27,TRBJ2-1,once,12,.,CASSQGGSGQFF,TGTGCCAGCAGTCAAGGGGGTAGCGGGCAGTTCTTC
TRBV6-2/TRBV6-3,TRBJ2-3,.,18,.,CASSPFAALGLSTDTQYF,TGTGCCAGCAGTCCCTTTGCAGCCTTAGGCCTTAGCACAGATACGCAGTATTTT
TRBV7-8,TRBJ1-1,.,15,.,CASTQTRQGNIGAFF,TGTGCCAGCACCCAAACAAGACAAGGCAATATTGGGGCTTTCTTT
TRBV5-6,TRBJ1-1,.,14,.,CASMEGLGDTEAFF,TGTGCCAGCATGGAGGGTCTGGGGGACACTGAAGCTTTCTTT
TRBV6-1,TRBJ2-1,.,14,.,CASSEYRGGEEQFF,TGTGCCAGCAGTGAGTACAGGGGCGGGGAAGAGCAGTTCTTC
TRBV19,TRBJ2-7,.,15,TRBD2,CASNARGGSSYEQYF,TGTGCCAGTAACGCTCGGGGCGGGAGCTCCTACGAGCAGTACTTC
TRBV29-1,TRBJ2-2,.,17,TRBD1,CSVQFRDRGFGTGELFF,TGCAGCGTTCAGTTCCGGGACAGGGGATTCGGCACCGGGGAGCTGTTTTTT
TRBV3-1/TRBV3-2,TRBJ1-1,.,13,.,CASSQEMNTEAFF,TGTGCCAGCAGCCAAGAAATGAACACTGAAGCTTTCTTT
TRBV9,TRBJ2-1,.,17,TRBD2,CASSSWTSGSSYNEQFF,TGTGCCAGCAGCTCCTGGACTAGCGGGAGTTCCTACAATGAGCAGTTCTTC